This TCR beta chain originates from a study of T cells in Graves' hyperthyroidism and ophthalmopathy. This clonotype was detected ten times or more. TCR beta CDR3 sequences were amplified from RNA transcripts. When the TCR CDR3 underwent first-round RT-PCR, the HTBI primer set was used. TCRdb reanalysed the multiplex PCR reads using MiXCR and keeps one entry per CDR3 protein. The sample includes fewer than 250,000 distinct CDR3 sequences, 16% of them seen just once. Trimming took 8 bases from V and 3 from J, leaving 7 bases between them. Germline V gene data show CDR1 as MNHNS and CDR2 as SASEGT. This CDR3 has 11 residues. The study left out patients who had uncontrolled infection, other autoimmune disease, pregnancy or lactation. PBMCs were obtained from about 10 ml fresh peripheral blood.

This receptor was taken from a woman between 18 and 30 years old with Graves' ophthalmopathy. Sequencing was done on a sample of blood. The V call is TRBV6-1, the J call TRBJ1-1; D unclear. The CDR3 sequence: CASVRDTEAFF. CDR3 coding DNA: TGTGCCAGCGTCCGGGACACTGAAGCTTTCTTT.